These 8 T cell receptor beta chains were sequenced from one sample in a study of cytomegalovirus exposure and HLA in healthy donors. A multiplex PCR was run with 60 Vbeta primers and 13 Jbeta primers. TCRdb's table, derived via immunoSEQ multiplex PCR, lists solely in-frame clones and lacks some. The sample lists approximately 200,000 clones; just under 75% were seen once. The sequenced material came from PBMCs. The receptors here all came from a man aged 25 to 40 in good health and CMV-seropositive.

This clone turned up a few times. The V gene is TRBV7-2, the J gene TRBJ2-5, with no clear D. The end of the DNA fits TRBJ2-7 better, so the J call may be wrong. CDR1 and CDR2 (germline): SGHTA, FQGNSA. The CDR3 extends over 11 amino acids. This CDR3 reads CASSPAYEQYF. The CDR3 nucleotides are TGTGCCAGCAGCCCCGCCTACGAGCAGTACTTC.

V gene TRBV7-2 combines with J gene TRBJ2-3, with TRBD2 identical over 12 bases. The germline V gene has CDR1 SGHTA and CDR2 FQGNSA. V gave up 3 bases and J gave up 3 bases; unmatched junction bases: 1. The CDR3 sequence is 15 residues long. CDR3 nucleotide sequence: TGTGCCAGCAGCTTGGGGACTAGCGGGACAGATACGCAGTATTTT. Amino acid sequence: CASSLGTSGTDTQYF.

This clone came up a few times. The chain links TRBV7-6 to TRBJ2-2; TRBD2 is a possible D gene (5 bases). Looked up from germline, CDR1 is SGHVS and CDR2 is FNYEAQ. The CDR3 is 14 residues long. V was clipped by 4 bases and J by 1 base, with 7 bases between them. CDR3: CASSYSGNTGELFF. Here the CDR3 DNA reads TGTGCCAGCAGCTACAGCGGGAACACCGGGGAGCTGTTTTTT.

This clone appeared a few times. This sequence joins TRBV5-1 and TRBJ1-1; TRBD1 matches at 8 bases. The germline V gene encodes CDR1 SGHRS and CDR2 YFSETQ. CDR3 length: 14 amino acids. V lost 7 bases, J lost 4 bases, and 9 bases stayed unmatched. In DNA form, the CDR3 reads TGCGCCAGCCGCCTAGGACAGGGCTTCACTGAAGCTTTCTTT. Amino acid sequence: CASRLGQGFTEAFF.

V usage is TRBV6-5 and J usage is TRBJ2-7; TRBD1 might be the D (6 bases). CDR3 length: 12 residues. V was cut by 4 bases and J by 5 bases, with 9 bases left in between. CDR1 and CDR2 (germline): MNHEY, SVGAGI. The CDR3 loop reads CASSLGGNEQYF. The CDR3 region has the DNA TGTGCCAGCAGTTTAGGGGGAAACGAGCAGTACTTC.

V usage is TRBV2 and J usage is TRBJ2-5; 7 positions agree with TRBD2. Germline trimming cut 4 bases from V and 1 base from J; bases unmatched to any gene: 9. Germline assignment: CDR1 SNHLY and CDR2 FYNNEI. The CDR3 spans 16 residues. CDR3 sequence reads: CASSVGGSGIQETQYF. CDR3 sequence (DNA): TGTGCCAGCAGTGTGGGGGGGAGCGGCATCCAAGAGACCCAGTACTTC.

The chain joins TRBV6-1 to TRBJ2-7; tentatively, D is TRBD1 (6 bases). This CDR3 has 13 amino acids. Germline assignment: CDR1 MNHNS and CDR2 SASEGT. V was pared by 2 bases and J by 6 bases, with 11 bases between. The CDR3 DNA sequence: TGTGCCAGCAGTGAAAACGGACAGACCGAGCAGTACTTC. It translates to CASSENGQTEQYF.

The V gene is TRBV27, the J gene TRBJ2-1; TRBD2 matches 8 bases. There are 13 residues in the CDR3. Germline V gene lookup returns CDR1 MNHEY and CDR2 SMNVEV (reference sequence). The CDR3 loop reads CAAREGVYNEQFF. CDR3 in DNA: TGTGCGGCCCGGGAGGGGGTCTACAATGAGCAGTTCTTC.